Listed here are 9 T cell receptor beta chains from one sample, sequenced in a study of siplizumab effects on memory and regulatory T cells (dated by TCRdb to the late 2010s). Libraries were built with the immunoSEQ multiplex PCR assay. Entries here come from immuneACCESS through TCRdb and include only in-frame sequences with V and J called. Some clones fail to appear in such tables; in the studies checked, an unresolved V gene covers under half of the shortfall, and the cause of the remainder is unknown. The sample table lists some 97,000 clones, 92% of them with a count of one. Of the sample, approximately 0.71% falls within the top ten clones. Sequencing was performed on Tregs sorted from blood. Receptors originate from a human donor in good health.

The chain combines TRBV30 with TRBJ2-5; D call uncertain. This CDR3 is built from 14 residues. Germline values: CDR1 GTSNPN, CDR2 SVGIG (reference sequence). Trimming shortened V by 0 bases and J by 4 bases, and 12 bases separated the two germline ends. The CDR3 protein is CAWSVIGNAETQYF. CDR3 in DNA: TGTGCCTGGAGTGTCATAGGGAACGCAGAGACCCAGTACTTC.

This rearrangement joins TRBV4-2 to TRBJ2-5; 7 nucleotides align to TRBD2. The CDR3 consists of 15 residues. Germline V lookup: CDR1 LGHNA, CDR2 YNFKEQ. Trimming removed 4 bases from V and 3 bases from J; junction bases left unmatched: 8. CDR3 bases: TGTGCCAGCAGCCTCGGACTAGTGGCGGAAGAGACCCAGTACTTC. Protein: CASSLGLVAEETQYF.

The V and J genes are TRBV6-1 and TRBJ1-2; D may be TRBD1 (6 bases). The V and J ends lost 3 bases and 6 bases respectively, with 11 bases between them. The CDR3 has 13 amino acids. Germline lookup yields CDR1 MNHNS and CDR2 SASEGT. In DNA form, the CDR3 reads TGTGCCAGCAGTGAGGTACAGGGTAATGGCTACACCTTC. Amino acid sequence: CASSEVQGNGYTF.

V usage is TRBV18 and J usage is TRBJ2-2; D ambiguous. Germline V CDR1 and CDR2: KGHSH, LQKENI. The V end was cut by 2 bases, the J end by 7 bases, with 8 bases between. This CDR3 has 13 amino acids. CDR3 protein: CASSPDGGGELFF. CDR3 bases: TGTGCCAGCTCACCAGACGGCGGCGGGGAGCTGTTTTTT.

V usage is TRBV7-9 and J usage is TRBJ2-1; tentatively, D is TRBD2 (5 bases). The CDR3 length is 13 residues. The V end lost 5 bases, the J end lost 10 bases, and 15 bases lay between the germline ends. Looked up from germline, CDR1 is SEHNR and CDR2 is FQNEAQ (reference sequence). This CDR3 reads CASSPPGPGEQFF. CDR3 DNA: TGTGCCAGCAGCCCACCAGGCCCGGGGGAGCAGTTCTTC.

This chain uses TRBV27 with TRBJ1-1; D is possibly TRBD1 (5 bases). CDR3 length: 17 residues. From germline, CDR1 is MNHEY and CDR2 SMNVEV (reference sequence). Trimming cost V 6 bases and J 0 bases, with 20 bases left between them. This CDR3 reads CASRADTGASMNTEAFF. CDR3 nucleotides: TGTGCCAGCAGAGCTGATACAGGAGCTTCCATGAACACTGAAGCTTTCTTT.

The chain has TRBV6-6 and TRBJ1-5, with 9 bases identical to TRBD1. Losses at the gene ends were 6 bases for V and 4 bases for J; bases not matched to a gene: 7. This CDR3 has 15 residues. Germline CDR1 MNHNY, CDR2 SVGAGI (reference sequence). The CDR3, as DNA: TGTGCCAGCAGCCCCGGGACAGGGCGAAATCAGCCCCAGCATTTT. Protein sequence: CASSPGTGRNQPQHF.

The chain couples TRBV18 to TRBJ2-1; the D gene is possibly TRBD2 (5 bases). The ends were cut back, 1 base at V and 0 bases at J, with 22 bases in the middle. The CDR3 covers 20 residues. The germline V gene has CDR1 KGHSH and CDR2 LQKENI. CDR3 protein: CASSPLAGIGEALSYNEQFF. The DNA for the CDR3 is TGTGCCAGCTCACCACTTGCCGGGATAGGTGAAGCGCTCTCCTACAATGAGCAGTTCTTC.

The chain uses TRBV2 and TRBJ2-1, with D possibly matching TRBD1 (6 bases). V was shortened by 5 bases and J by 10 bases, with 15 bases between the two germline ends. Germline-derived CDR1 and CDR2 are SNHLY and FYNNEI. This CDR3 has 13 residues. CDR3 sequence (DNA): TGTGCCAGCAGTCGGGACACCGGTGGGGAGCAGTTCTTC. Protein product: CASSRDTGGEQFF.